This T cell receptor (beta chain) comes out of a study of spatial heterogeneity in lung cancer. Overall study: Detection of beta-chain sequences consistently exceeded that of alpha-chain sequences.

Time point: sample taken at primary tumor resection. Whole RNA came from tumor, nontumor lung or frozen PBMC and was sequenced without being sorted. The donors comprised 60 to 80 untreated early-stage non-small cell lung cancer patients. This clonotype has just a few counts. One entry per CDR3 protein, called by TCRdb with MiXCR from the 5' RACE reads. This table has 85,000 to 100,000 distinct CDR3 sequences, 12% appearing once. J was trimmed by 3 bases and V by 11 bases; bases with no gene match: 4. This CDR3 has 12 residues. Germline loops: CDR1 SEHNR, CDR2 FQNEAQ (reference sequence). This receptor was identified in a male donor with early-stage non-small cell lung cancer. The chain combines TRBV7-9 with TRBJ2-5, with 9 bases that match TRBD1. Sequences were derived from PBMCs, sampled at surgery. Written as DNA, the CDR3 is TGTGCCTGCGACAGGGGGGAAGAGACCCAGTACTTC. Its translation: CACDRGEETQYF.